This T cell receptor (beta chain) was retrieved from a study of immune evolution from preneoplasia to lung adenocarcinoma. The overall study: HLA loss of heterozygosity: 5.5% to 8.5% AIS, under 19% MIA, roughly 35% ADC, none AAH.

CDR3 length equals 11 residues. V lost 7 bases and J lost 7; bases outside the gene matches: 6. Looked up from germline, CDR1 is DFQATT and CDR2 is SNEGSKA (reference sequence). In its sample, this clone was seen once. Its specificity is unknown. Study-wide points: Later-stage lesions appeared to have more T cells, more diversity, less clonality. Top clone share appeared to fall from AAH through AIS, MIA, adenocarcinoma.

The assay was immunoSEQ multiplex PCR, and TCRdb's table has in-frame clones only and misses some. The data contain roughly 4,200 clones, 60% to 85% of them seen just once; the ten biggest clones take up more than 25%. H&E slides confirmed each diagnosis, reviewed by two pathologists independently. The chain carries TRBV20-1 and TRBJ2-5, with 7 bases aligning to TRBD1. The sequencing sample was made of FFPE invasive lung adenocarcinoma tissue. The clonotype comes from a person aged 35 to 60 with lung adenocarcinoma. Some clones in this sample may be carry-over from other donors' samples. This CDR3 is CSDGTEGTQYF. The CDR3 nucleotides are TGCAGTGATGGGACAGAGGGGACCCAGTACTTC.